The TCR beta chain described here comes from a study of control samples from healthy donors and cancer patients. Germline V gene sequence: CDR1 LGHNA, CDR2 YNFKEQ. Deletions cut 1 base from V and 4 bases from J, with 20 bases between. This CDR3 spans 18 amino acids. Some clones are missing from TCRdb's copy, which holds only in-frame ones; the method was immunoSEQ multiplex PCR. In the table there are about 110,000 clones, roughly 79% of which are singletons. The chain recombines TRBV4-2 with TRBJ1-3; tentative D call: TRBD1 (6 bases). The clonotype comes from a man aged 18 to 29 in good health. The sequenced sample consisted of blood. CDR3 DNA sequence: TGTGCCAGCAGCCAAGTAGTCGTTGTCAGAACAGGGGGAAACACCATATATTTT. Translating gives CASSQVVVVRTGGNTIYF.